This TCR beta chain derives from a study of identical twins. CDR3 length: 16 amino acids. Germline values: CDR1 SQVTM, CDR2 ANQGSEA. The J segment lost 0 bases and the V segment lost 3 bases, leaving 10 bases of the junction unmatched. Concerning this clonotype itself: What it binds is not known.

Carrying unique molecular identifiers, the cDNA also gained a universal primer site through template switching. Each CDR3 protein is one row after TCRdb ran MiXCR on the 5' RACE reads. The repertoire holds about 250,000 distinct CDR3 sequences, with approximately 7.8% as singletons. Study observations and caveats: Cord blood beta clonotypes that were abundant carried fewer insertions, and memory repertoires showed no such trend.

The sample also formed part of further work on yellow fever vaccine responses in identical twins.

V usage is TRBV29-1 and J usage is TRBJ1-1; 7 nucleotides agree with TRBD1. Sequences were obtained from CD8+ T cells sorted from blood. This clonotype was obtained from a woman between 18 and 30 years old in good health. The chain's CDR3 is CSVEGRGGDMNTEAFF. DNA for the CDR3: TGCAGCGTTGAGGGCAGGGGGGGCGATATGAACACTGAAGCTTTCTTT.